This TCR beta chain was sequenced during a study of CD8 T cells in ankylosing spondylitis. Study-wide points: Ankylosing spondylitis blood appeared to be characterized by a TCR beta motif of eight or nine highly homologous variants.

Making use of molecular barcodes, quantitative 5'-RACE generated TCR beta libraries. TCRdb reprocessed the 5' RACE reads via MiXCR and lists one record per CDR3 protein. This sample yields fewer than 550,000 distinct CDR3 sequences, of which about 5% are seen a single time; under 4.5% belongs to the top ten. The CDR3 contains 17 residues. Losses at the gene ends were 5 bases for V and 1 base for J; bases not matched to a gene: 9. In germline, CDR1 is PRHDT, CDR2 FYEKMQ (reference sequence). Worth noting for this clonotype: The antigen is undetermined.

Specimen: blood, either unsorted or a sorted T cell fraction (not recorded which). The source is a male donor with ankylosing spondylitis. This chain connects TRBV13 to TRBJ2-2; 8 positions match TRBD1. The chain's CDR3 is CASSHNTGTGNTGELFF. The CDR3 nucleotides read TGTGCCAGCAGCCACAATACCGGGACAGGGAACACCGGGGAGCTGTTTTTT.